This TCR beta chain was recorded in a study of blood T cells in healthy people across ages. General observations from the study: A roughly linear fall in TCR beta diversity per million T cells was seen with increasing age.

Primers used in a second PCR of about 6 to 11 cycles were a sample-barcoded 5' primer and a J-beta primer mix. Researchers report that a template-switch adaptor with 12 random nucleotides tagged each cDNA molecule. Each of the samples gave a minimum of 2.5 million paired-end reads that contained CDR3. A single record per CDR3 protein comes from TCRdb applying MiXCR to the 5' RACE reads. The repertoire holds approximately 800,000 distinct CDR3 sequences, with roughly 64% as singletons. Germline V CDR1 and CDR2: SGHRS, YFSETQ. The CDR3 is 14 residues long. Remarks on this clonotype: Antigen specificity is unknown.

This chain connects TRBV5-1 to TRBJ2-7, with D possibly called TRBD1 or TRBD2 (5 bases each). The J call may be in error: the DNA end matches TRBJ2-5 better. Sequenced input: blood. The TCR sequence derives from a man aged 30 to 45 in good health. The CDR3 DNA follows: TGCGCCAGCAGCTCGTCCGGGACGAGGGAGACCCAGTACTTC. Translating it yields CASSSSGTRETQYF.